This T cell receptor (beta chain) originates from a study of monozygotic twins with inflammatory bowel disease. With regard to this clonotype: Its antigen is undetermined.

Study-level points and caveats: The authors could not tell different T cell subtypes apart.

Germline V gene sequence: CDR1 KGHSH, CDR2 LQKENI. This CDR3 comprises 14 residues. TCRdb reworked the 5' RACE reads into one entry per CDR3 protein, no DNA. This repertoire includes approximately 140,000 distinct CDR3 sequences. What was sequenced was blood. The gene calls are TRBV18 and TRBJ2-2; TCRdb outputs TRBD1, but without DNA this stays unchecked. This clonotype was sampled from a human donor with ulcerative colitis or Crohn's disease, or a healthy co-twin of an affected twin (not recorded which). CDR3 sequence: CASLFGLSTGELFF.